This entry describes one T cell receptor (beta chain). A much larger clone lies a single base off, so this may be a read error. A J-beta primer mix and a sample-barcoded 5' primer were used in a second PCR of roughly 7 to 12 cycles. Using its own MiXCR run on the 5' RACE reads, TCRdb lists one record per CDR3 protein. The data hold hundreds of thousands of distinct CDR3 sequences, with 45% to 50% observed a single time. This specimen belongs to a study of blood T cells in healthy people across ages. The CDR3 is 11 residues long. CDR1 and CDR2 (germline): SQVTM, ANQGSEA. Healthy Caucasian individuals from Russia aged roughly 6 to 90 served as donors.

The source of this sequence is a woman between 55 and 75 years old in good health. Source material: blood. The rearrangement joins TRBV29-1 to TRBJ1-1; D not resolved. This CDR3 reads CGVAVNTEAFF. CDR3 coding DNA: TGCGGCGTTGCGGTGAACACTGAAGCTTTCTTT.